This is a list of T cell receptor beta chains from one sample in a study of cytomegalovirus exposure and HLA in healthy donors. The table came from immunoSEQ multiplex PCR; TCRdb's copy has only in-frame clones and leaves some out. The data contain some 150,000 clones, around 70% of them singletons. The sequenced sample was PBMCs. The receptors here all came from a man in his thirties or forties in good health and CMV-seronegative. Both conserved end residues are part of each CDR3. D genes are given only for firm matches. Size is stated for part of the rows, as once, few or many counts, or as a class when the clone is expanded.

cdr3_aa,cdr3_nt,clone_size,j_call,v_call,d_call
CASSLGGGKLEQFF,TGTGCCAGCAGTTTGGGCGGGGGGAAACTTGAGCAGTTCTTC,few,TRBJ2-1,TRBV28,TRBD2
CASSEKETDTQYF,TGTGCCAGCAGTGAGAAGGAGACAGATACGCAGTATTTT,few,TRBJ2-3,TRBV6-1,NA
CASSQDQRGTDTQYF,TGCGCCAGCAGCCAAGATCAGAGGGGCACAGATACGCAGTATTTT,NA,TRBJ2-3,TRBV4-3,NA
CASSEAGVPSYNEQFF,TGTGCCAGCAGCGAAGCGGGGGTCCCCTCCTACAATGAGCAGTTCTTC,NA,TRBJ2-1,TRBV7-2,TRBD2
CASSLQGSNQPQHF,TGTGCCAGCAGTCTACAGGGAAGCAATCAGCCCCAGCATTTT,NA,TRBJ1-5,TRBV2,NA
CAIEDRFEGEQFF,TGTGCCATTGAGGACCGTTTTGAGGGTGAGCAGTTCTTC,NA,TRBJ2-1,TRBV10-3,NA
CASRDRKVANTGELFF,TGCGCCAGCAGGGACAGAAAGGTTGCGAACACCGGGGAGCTGTTTTTT,once,TRBJ2-2,TRBV4-3,NA
CASSSGDGTGWDEQYF,TGTGCCAGCAGTAGCGGAGACGGGACAGGCTGGGACGAGCAGTACTTC,NA,TRBJ2-7,TRBV28,TRBD1
CATSSTVSTQYF,TGTGCCACCAGCAGTACAGTGAGTACGCAGTATTTT,NA,TRBJ2-3,TRBV15,NA
CAWTSGQETQYF,TGTGCCTGGACTAGCGGTCAAGAGACCCAGTACTTC,few,TRBJ2-5,TRBV30,TRBD2
CASSLVGGEAGELFF,TGCGCCAGCAGCTTGGTTGGTGGGGAGGCCGGGGAGCTGTTTTTT,once,TRBJ2-2,TRBV5-1,NA
CSVGGGAYGYPF,NA,NA,TRBJ1-2,TRBV29-1,NA
CAWSLGQGSNSPLHF,TGTGCCTGGAGCCTCGGACAGGGGTCTAATTCACCCCTCCACTTT,NA,TRBJ1-6,TRBV30,TRBD1
CASSRQFSNTEAFF,TGCGCCAGCAGCCGACAGTTCTCGAACACTGAAGCTTTCTTT,NA,TRBJ1-1,TRBV5-1,NA
CASSSPGQGGEQYF,TGTGCCAGCAGCAGCCCGGGACAGGGCGGCGAGCAGTACTTC,NA,TRBJ2-7,TRBV7-9,TRBD1
CASSLNGGAGLAYEQYF,TGTGCCAGCAGCTTAAACGGGGGAGCGGGACTGGCCTACGAGCAGTACTTC,NA,TRBJ2-7,TRBV7-6,TRBD2
CASSWPEGDRSGANVLTF,TGCGCCAGCAGCTGGCCTGAAGGGGACAGATCTGGGGCCAACGTCCTGACTTTC,NA,TRBJ2-6,TRBV5-1,TRBD1
CASSLKGWGNTEAFF,TGTGCCAGCAGCTTGAAGGGGTGGGGAAACACTGAAGCTTTCTTT,NA,TRBJ1-1,TRBV7-2,NA
CASSRRGAGGITGANVLPF,TGTGCCAGCAGCCGGAGAGGGGCGGGGGGGATCACTGGGGCCAACGTCCTGCCTTTC,NA,TRBJ2-6,TRBV5-4,TRBD2
CASSSGQGVSYNEQFF,TGTGCCAGCAGCTCGGGACAGGGGGTTTCCTACAATGAGCAGTTCTTC,NA,TRBJ2-1,TRBV7-9,TRBD1
CASSEKSGAFF,TGTGCCAGCAGTGAAAAATCGGGAGCTTTCTTT,NA,TRBJ1-1,TRBV6-1,NA
CASSDTGGYNEQFF,TGTGCCAGCAGTGACACAGGGGGCTACAATGAGCAGTTCTTC,NA,TRBJ2-1,TRBV2,TRBD1
CASKDRLGYNEQFF,TGTGCCAGCAAGGACAGGTTAGGTTACAATGAGCAGTTCTTC,few,TRBJ2-1,TRBV6-5,TRBD1
CASSPQVRSGANVLTF,TGTGCCAGCAGTCCACAGGTTAGGTCTGGGGCCAACGTCCTGACTTTC,NA,TRBJ2-6,TRBV27,NA
CASSDRRGYHGNTIYF,TGTGCCAGCAGCGACCGACGGGGGTATCACGGAAACACCATATATTTT,once,TRBJ1-3,TRBV5-6,NA
CASSQESGRGHEQYF,TGCGCCAGCAGCCAAGAATCGGGCAGGGGGCACGAGCAGTACTTC,NA,TRBJ2-7,TRBV4-1,TRBD1
CASSLAANSGANVLTF,TGTGCCAGCAGCTTAGCAGCTAACTCTGGGGCCAACGTCCTGACTTTC,once,TRBJ2-6,TRBV7-8,NA
CASSLQLRDSNQPQHF,TGTGCCAGCAGCTTACAGCTCAGGGATAGCAATCAGCCCCAGCATTTT,NA,TRBJ1-5,TRBV7-2,NA
CASSLRTGLFYGYTF,TGTGCCAGCAGCCTAAGGACAGGGCTTTTTTATGGCTACACCTTC,NA,TRBJ1-2,TRBV5-6,TRBD1
CASSFSGRPSYEQYF,TGTGCCAGCAGTTTTAGCGGCAGGCCCTCCTACGAGCAGTACTTC,NA,TRBJ2-7,TRBV28,NA
CASSSYQYNEQFF,TGCGCCAGCAGCTCCTATCAATACAATGAGCAGTTCTTC,NA,TRBJ2-1,TRBV5-1,NA
CASSLDPGPRPQHF,TGTGCCAGCAGCTTAGATCCAGGTCCAAGGCCCCAGCATTTT,NA,TRBJ1-5,TRBV7-2,NA